A selection of T cell receptor beta chains follows, all from one sample in a study of cytomegalovirus exposure and HLA in healthy donors. This table comes from immunoSEQ multiplex PCR, and its TCRdb copy is limited to in-frame clones, with some not included. In the table there are about 110,000 clones, approximately 79% of which are singletons. The material sequenced was PBMCs. The receptors stem from a man aged 25-40 years in good health and CMV-seropositive. CDR3s include the opening cysteine and the closing phenylalanine or tryptophan. D genes are given only for firm matches. Some rows mark clone size as missing; the rest say once, few, many or name a class of expanded clone.

>TRBV11-2|once|TRBJ2-7|TRBD1
TGTGCCAGCAGCTCTTACAGGGGGAAGTCCTACGAGCAGTACTTC
CASSSYRGKSYEQYF
>TRBV11-2|-|TRBJ2-1|-
TGTGCCAGCAGCTTAGATGCCAGCTCCTACAATGAGCAGTTCTTC
CASSLDASSYNEQFF
>TRBV27|-|TRBJ2-2|-
TGTGCCAGCAGTTTCGGGACGAACACCGGGGAGCTGTTTTTT
CASSFGTNTGELFF
>TRBV6-6|-|TRBJ1-5|-
TGTGCCAGCTGGAGTAGGCAGTTAGGGGATCAGCCCCAGCATTTT
CASWSRQLGDQPQHF
>TRBV7-3|-|TRBJ1-2|-
TGTGCCAGCAGCTTAAATCCAGAAACGAATGGCTACACCTTC
CASSLNPETNGYTF
>TRBV5-6|-|TRBJ2-1|TRBD2
TGTGCCAGCGGGGGGGACTACAATGAGCAGTTCTTC
CASGGDYNEQFF
>TRBV7-3|-|TRBJ2-2|TRBD1
TGTGCCAGCAGATCAACAGGGGGCGCGAACACCGGGGAGCTGTTTTTT
CASRSTGGANTGELFF
>TRBV4-1|few|TRBJ2-3|-
TGCGCCAGCAGCCCAGAGTCGGTGAGGGATACGCAGTATTTT
CASSPESVRDTQYF
>TRBV11-2|-|TRBJ1-5|-
TGTGCCAGCAGCTTAGATTATAGCAATCAGCCCCAGCATTTT
CASSLDYSNQPQHF
>TRBV6-6|-|TRBJ2-7|-
TGTGCCAGCAGTTATCGCATCCGGGACGAGCAGTACTTC
CASSYRIRDEQYF
>TRBV28|-|TRBJ1-2|-
TGTGCCAGCAGGATCGACAGCCGCTATGGCTACACCTTC
CASRIDSRYGYTF
>TRBV11-2|-|TRBJ2-2|TRBD2
TGTGCCAGCAGCTTACTTCGGACTAGCGTCAACGCGAACACCGGGGAGCTGTTTTTT
CASSLLRTSVNANTGELFF
>TRBV4-3|few|TRBJ2-7|-
TGCGCCAGCAGCCAAGGGACACGCTCCTACGAGCAGTACTTC
CASSQGTRSYEQYF
>TRBV25-1|-|TRBJ2-5|TRBD2
TGTGCCAGCAGTGATGGCGGGGGGAACCAAGAGACCCAGTACTTC
CASSDGGGNQETQYF
>TRBV5-1|-|TRBJ2-2|-
TGCGCCAGCAGAGGCGGGGGCTCGAACACCGGGGAGCTGTTTTTT
CASRGGGSNTGELFF
>TRBV29-1|-|TRBJ1-1|TRBD1
TGCAGCGTCGCAAGGACAGGGGGAATGGGGATGAACACTGAAGCTTTCTTT
CSVARTGGMGMNTEAFF
>TRBV4-3|few|TRBJ1-1|TRBD1
TGCGCCAGCAGCCAAGATCCCGGACAGGGGGCGATCACTGAAGCTTTCTTT
CASSQDPGQGAITEAFF
>TRBV5-1|-|TRBJ2-7|TRBD2
TGCGCCAGCAGCTTCGGGGCGGTAGCGGGGCTGGGCGAGCAGTACTTC
CASSFGAVAGLGEQYF
>TRBV27|-|TRBJ1-2|-
TGTGCCAGCAGTTCAATCCGGGCCGAGGGAAACTATGGCTACACCTTC
CASSSIRAEGNYGYTF
>TRBV11-2|-|TRBJ2-7|TRBD2
TGTGCCAGCAGCCCGGGGGGAGGGAACGAGCAGTACTTC
CASSPGGGNEQYF
>TRBV11-2|-|TRBJ2-5|TRBD1
TGTGCCAGCAGCTTAGAGGACAGGGGGCCTTGGGAGACCCAGTACTTC
CASSLEDRGPWETQYF
>TRBV7-8|-|TRBJ2-5|-
TGTGCCAGCAGCACGGACTCGTTCGGGGAGACCCAGTACTTC
CASSTDSFGETQYF
>TRBV4-1|-|TRBJ1-1|-
TGCGCCAGCAGCCAAGACGCCCAGTTGAACACTGAAGCTTTCTTT
CASSQDAQLNTEAFF
>TRBV11-2|-|TRBJ1-6|-
TGTGCCAGCAGCTTAGCTAGGGCAGGGTATAATTCACCCCTCCACTTT
CASSLARAGYNSPLHF
>TRBV9|-|TRBJ2-3|-
TGTGCCAGCAGCGTAATTAGGACAGACACGCAGTATTTT
CASSVIRTDTQYF
>TRBV2|-|TRBJ2-3|TRBD2
TGTGCCAGCAGTGAGAGCGGGGATACAGATACGCAGTATTTT
CASSESGDTDTQYF
>TRBV6-5|few|TRBJ2-3|-
TGTGCCAGCTCTAAGGCGGGACAGTTCACAGATACGCAGTATTTT
CASSKAGQFTDTQYF
>TRBV4-1|-|TRBJ2-5|TRBD2
TGCGCCAGCAGCCAAGAAGCGGGGGCGACCCAGTACTTC
CASSQEAGATQYF
>TRBV10-3|few|TRBJ1-1|-
TGTGCCACGGGAGGAGGTTTGAACACTGAAGCTTTCTTT
CATGGGLNTEAFF
>TRBV7-2|-|TRBJ2-3|TRBD2
TGTGCCAGCAGCTTTTTACCTAGCGGGGGACGCTCAGATACGCAGTATTTT
CASSFLPSGGRSDTQYF
>TRBV6-1|-|TRBJ1-5|-
TGTGCCAGCAGGGGTCAGGGGAGTAGCAATCAGCCCCAGCATTTT
CASRGQGSSNQPQHF
>TRBV7-9|-|TRBJ1-4|-
TGTGCCAGCGGGGCATTTAATGAAAAACTGTTTTTT
CASGAFNEKLFF
>TRBV14|-|TRBJ1-2|-
TGTGCCAGCAGCCCCTCTACCTGGGGCGGCTATGGCTACACCTTC
CASSPSTWGGYGYTF
>TRBV5-1|-|TRBJ1-5|TRBD1
TGCGCCAGCAGCCAAGGGACAGGGAATCAGCCCCAGCATTTT
CASSQGTGNQPQHF
>TRBV5-5|once|TRBJ1-3|-
TGTGCCAGCAGCTTTCCTGTTATAGATGCTGGAAACACCATATATTTT
CASSFPVIDAGNTIYF
>TRBV19|-|TRBJ1-1|-
TGTGCCAGTAATGGGGCAGTGAACACTGAAGCTTTCTTT
CASNGAVNTEAFF
>TRBV15|-|TRBJ2-5|-
TGTGCCACCAGCAGGCGGACAGCCCAAGAGACCCAGTACTTC
CATSRRTAQETQYF
>TRBV6-6|-|TRBJ2-7|-
TGTGCCAGCAGTTACTCGTTCACCTACGAGCAGTACTTC
CASSYSFTYEQYF
>TRBV2|-|TRBJ2-6|-
TGTGCCAGCAGTCCCGACAGCTCTGGGGCCAACGTCCTGACTTTC
CASSPDSSGANVLTF
>TRBV6-7|-|TRBJ1-5|-
TGTGCCAGCACCTTTCTCCCCCGTGGACAGCCTCCCAATCAGCCCCAGCATTTT
CASTFLPRGQPPNQPQHF
>TRBV7-3|-|TRBJ2-4|-
TGTGCCAGCAGCTTAATGACTCGCGTAGCCAAAAACATTCAGTACTTC
CASSLMTRVAKNIQYF
>TRBV4-2|-|TRBJ2-3|TRBD2
TGTGCCAGCAGCATTCTAGCGGGGGGGCCTAATACGCAGTATTTT
CASSILAGGPNTQYF
>TRBV5-1|-|TRBJ2-1|TRBD2
TGCGCCAGCAGCACTCTAGCGGGTCAGTCAGATGAGCAGTTCTTC
CASSTLAGQSDEQFF
>TRBV5-1|few|TRBJ2-1|-
TGCGCCAGCAGCTTGTCGGGATTAACTCCCTACAATGAGCAGTTCTTC
CASSLSGLTPYNEQFF
>TRBV6-5|-|TRBJ1-2|-
TGTGCCAGCAGTTACGGACGGGGGGCTGAGGGCTACACCTTC
CASSYGRGAEGYTF
>TRBV18|-|TRBJ2-7|TRBD1
TGTGCCAGCTCGCCCGGGACAGGGACTGGCGAGCAGTACTTC
CASSPGTGTGEQYF
>TRBV5-1|-|TRBJ1-1|-
TGCGCCAGCAGCGGGTGGGGGACTGAGGGCACTGAAGCTTTCTTT
CASSGWGTEGTEAFF
>TRBV7-8|-|TRBJ2-2|-
TGTGCCAGCAGCACACGACTAGGTTTTCCCGGGGAGCTGTTTTTT
CASSTRLGFPGELFF
>TRBV6-5|few|TRBJ2-2|TRBD1
TGTGCCAGCACGGACAGGGGATTCACCGGGGAGCTGTTTTTT
CASTDRGFTGELFF